This T cell receptor (beta chain) was identified in a study of post-analysis software for immune sequencing data. Study-wide background: The disease courses spanned relapsing-remitting, secondary progressive and progressive-relapsing forms of multiple sclerosis.

Each TCR beta cDNA library carried unique molecular identifiers. There were roughly 0.95 to 10 million T cells, and about 500,000 cDNA molecules came from them. TCRdb used MiXCR to reprocess the PCR reads, holding one entry per CDR3 protein. The sample contains 650,000 to 900,000 distinct CDR3 sequences, around 46% of which appear only once. The CDR3 is 16 amino acids. Note on this clonotype: Its antigen is not known. A junction end diverges from the germline sequence, so it may reflect a read error.

Study-wide results and limits: Compared against controls, patients with multiple sclerosis displayed significantly lower normalized Chao1 diversity. Several TRBV segments were more frequent in patients than controls; TRBV5-6, TRBV5-1 and TRBV20-1 belonged to this group.

This chain joins TRBV12-3 or TRBV12-4 and TRBJ2-5; D is undetermined. Specimen: blood. This clonotype was obtained from a girl between 10 and 17 years old with multiple sclerosis. CDR3 nucleotides: TGTGCCAGCAGTTTACTGGGCAGCCAACTCCAAGAGGCCCAGTACTTC. This encodes CASSLLGSQLQEAQYF.